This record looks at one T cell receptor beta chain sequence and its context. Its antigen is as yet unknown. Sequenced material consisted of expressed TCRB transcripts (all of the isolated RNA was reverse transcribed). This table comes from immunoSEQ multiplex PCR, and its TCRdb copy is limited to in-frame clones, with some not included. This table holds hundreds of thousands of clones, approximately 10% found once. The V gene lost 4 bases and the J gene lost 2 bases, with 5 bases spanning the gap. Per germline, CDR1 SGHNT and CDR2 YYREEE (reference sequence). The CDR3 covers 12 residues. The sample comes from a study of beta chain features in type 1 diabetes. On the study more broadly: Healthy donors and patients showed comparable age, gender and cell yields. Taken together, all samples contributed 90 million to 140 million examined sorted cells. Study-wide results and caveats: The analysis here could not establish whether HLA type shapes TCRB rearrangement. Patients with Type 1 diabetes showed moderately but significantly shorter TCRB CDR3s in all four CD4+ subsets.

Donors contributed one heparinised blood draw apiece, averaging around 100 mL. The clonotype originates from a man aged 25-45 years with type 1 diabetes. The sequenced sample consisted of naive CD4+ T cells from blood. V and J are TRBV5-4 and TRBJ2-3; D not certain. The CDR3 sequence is CASSVLTDTQYF. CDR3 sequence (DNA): TGTGCCAGCAGCGTACTCACAGATACGCAGTATTTT.